This section outlines one T cell receptor beta chain sequence together with its context. Its antigen is undetermined. Between the trimmed V and J ends, which lost 2 bases and 0 bases, there was a span of 8 bases. The length of the CDR3 is 16 residues. Germline lookup yields CDR1 LGHNA and CDR2 YSLEER. The sample belongs to a study of T cell responses to AZD1222 COVID-19 vaccine. Whole-study context: Analyses pooled second doses at about 4 or about 12 weeks. Study results and limitations: Just a handful of AZD1222 recipients tested seropositive at baseline.

Assay: immunoSEQ multiplex PCR; the TCRdb copy retains only in-frame clones and omits some. The sample shows roughly 130,000 clones, 80% to 90% of them seen only once. J is TRBJ1-6 and V is TRBV4-3; maybe TRBD1 (5 bases). The clonotype comes from an adult in good health. The specimen was peripheral blood, collected on day 0 of AZD1222 vaccination. The DNA for the CDR3 is TGCGCCAGCAGCCAACTCGACAGCTCCTATAATTCACCCCTCCACTTT. Its protein product is CASSQLDSSYNSPLHF.